This section outlines one TCR beta chain sequence together with its context. The CDR3 consists of 17 residues. Germline CDR1 and CDR2: KGHSH and LQKENI. V lost 4 bases and J lost 4; bases outside the gene matches: 11. This sample stems from a study of blood T cell repertoires in COVID-19. For the study at large: From the United States, Italy and Spain came samples of acute and convalescent COVID-19. The cDNA or gDNA used as material had been derived from T cells, B-cell-depleted T cells, or PBMCs.

Per the authors' pipeline: Estimates of nucleated cell counts were drawn from the amplification of reference gene primers. Measured with immunoSEQ multiplex PCR; TCRdb has only the in-frame clones, and not every one. The DNA gave D and trimming, while V, J and clone size come from that table. This sample has about 150,000 clones, with about 89% found just once. The chain links TRBV18 to TRBJ2-1, with TRBD2 matching over 9 bases. Input material: peripheral blood. The receptor was isolated from a man between 45 and 60 years old with acute or convalescent COVID-19. The CDR3 is CASSLNHPGLAYNEQFF. In DNA, the CDR3 is TGTGCCAGCTCACTAAATCATCCGGGACTAGCTTACAATGAGCAGTTCTTC.